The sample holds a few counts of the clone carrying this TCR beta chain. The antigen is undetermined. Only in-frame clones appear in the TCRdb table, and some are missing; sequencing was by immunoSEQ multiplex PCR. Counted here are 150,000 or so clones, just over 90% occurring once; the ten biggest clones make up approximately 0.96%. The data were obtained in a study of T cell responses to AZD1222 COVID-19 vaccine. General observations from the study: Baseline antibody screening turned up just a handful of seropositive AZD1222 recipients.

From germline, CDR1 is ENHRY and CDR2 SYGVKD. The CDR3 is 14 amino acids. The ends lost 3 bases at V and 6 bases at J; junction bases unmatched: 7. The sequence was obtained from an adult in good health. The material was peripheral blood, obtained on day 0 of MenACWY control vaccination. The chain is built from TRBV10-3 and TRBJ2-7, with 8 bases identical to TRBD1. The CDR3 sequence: CAISDGTGKSEQYF. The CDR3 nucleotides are TGTGCCATCAGTGACGGGACAGGAAAGTCCGAGCAGTACTTC.